The T cell receptor beta chain described here comes from a study of shared clonotypes between healthy human individuals. The study's findings and limits: Sampling included only blood; tissue repertoires likely differ.

The V gene's germline CDR1 is LNHDA and CDR2 SQIVND (reference sequence). This CDR3 has 14 amino acids. V lost 6 bases and J lost 4; bases outside the gene matches: 4. Comment on this clone: What it binds is not known.

Measured with immunoSEQ multiplex PCR; TCRdb has only the in-frame clones, and not every one. The repertoire includes roughly 2.5 million clones, about 92% of them detected once, and roughly 0.14% sits in the top ten. The chain links TRBV19 to TRBJ2-3; 10 bases match TRBD2. This receptor was taken from a young man in good health. Sequences were obtained from naive CD4+ T cells sorted from blood. Indicated subset: CD45RA+ positively selected. The CDR3, as DNA: TGTGCCAGTAGCGGGACTAGCGTCCCAGATACGCAGTATTTT. Encoded protein: CASSGTSVPDTQYF.